Listed here are 2 T cell receptor beta chains from one sample, sequenced in a study of T cell repertoires in cytomegalovirus infection. From the reads, TCRdb called clonotypes with MiXCR, one entry per CDR3 protein. There are 360,000 or so distinct CDR3 sequences in the sample; about 32% occur only once, and roughly 14% lies in the top ten. These receptors' targets are unknown. The material sequenced was cultured PBMCs, taken from culture after CMV antigen stimulation. Receptor source: a human donor in good health (CMV status not recorded). Some clones in this sample may be carry-over from other donors' samples.

This clonotype was counted only a few times. This chain links TRBV7-8 with TRBJ2-3; 7 positions agree with TRBD2. The length of the CDR3 is 18 residues. The V gene end was trimmed by 5 bases and the J gene end by 1 base; junction bases not matched to a gene: 15. The germline V gene has CDR1 SGHVS and CDR2 FQNEAQ. CDR3 nucleotide sequence: TGTGCCAGCAGCGTAACACGCCGTGGACGGGGGGGCACAGATACGCAGTATTTT. Translating gives CASSVTRRGRGGTDTQYF.

V is TRBV5-1 and J is TRBJ2-1, with a tentative D call TRBD2 (6 bases). This CDR3 is 15 amino acids long. CDR1 SGHRS and CDR2 YFSETQ come from the germline V gene. Deletions cut 4 bases from V and 1 base from J, with 12 bases between. CDR3 nucleotide sequence: TGCGCCAGCAGCGCCTCTAGCGCGTCCTACAATGAGCAGTTCTTC. Its protein is CASSASSASYNEQFF.